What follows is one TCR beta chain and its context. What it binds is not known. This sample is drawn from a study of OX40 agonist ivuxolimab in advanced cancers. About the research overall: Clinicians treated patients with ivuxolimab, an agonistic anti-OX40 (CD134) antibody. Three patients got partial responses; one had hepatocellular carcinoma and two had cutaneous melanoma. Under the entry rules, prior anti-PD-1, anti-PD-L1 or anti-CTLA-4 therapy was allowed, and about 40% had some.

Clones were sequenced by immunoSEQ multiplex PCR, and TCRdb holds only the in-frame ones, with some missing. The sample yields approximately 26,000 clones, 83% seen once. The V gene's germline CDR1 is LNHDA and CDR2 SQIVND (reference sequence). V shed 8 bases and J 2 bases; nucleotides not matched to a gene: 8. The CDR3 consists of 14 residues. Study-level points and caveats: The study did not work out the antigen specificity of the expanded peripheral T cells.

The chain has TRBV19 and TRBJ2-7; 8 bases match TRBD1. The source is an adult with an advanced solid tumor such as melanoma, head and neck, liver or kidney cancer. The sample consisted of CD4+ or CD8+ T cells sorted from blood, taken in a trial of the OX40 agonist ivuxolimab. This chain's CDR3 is CASAAGQGTYEQYF. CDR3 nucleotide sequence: TGTGCCAGTGCGGCCGGACAGGGCACCTACGAGCAGTACTTC. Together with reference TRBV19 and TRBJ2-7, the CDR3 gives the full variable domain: DGGITQSPKYLFRKEGQNVTLSCEQNLNHDAMYWYRQDPGQGLRLIYYSQIVNDFQKGDIAEGYSVSREKKESFPLTVTSAQKNPTAFYLCASAAGQGTYEQYFGPGTRLTVT.